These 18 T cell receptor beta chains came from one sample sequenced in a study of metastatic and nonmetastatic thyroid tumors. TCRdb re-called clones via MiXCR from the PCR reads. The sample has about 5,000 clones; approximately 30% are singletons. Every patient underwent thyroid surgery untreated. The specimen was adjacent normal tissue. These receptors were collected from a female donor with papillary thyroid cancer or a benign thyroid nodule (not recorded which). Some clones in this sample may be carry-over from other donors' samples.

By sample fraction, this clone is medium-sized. CDR3 nucleotide sequence: TGTGCCAGCAGCTTCGAGAGACCCCCTCGAGAGCAGTACTTC. Residues: CASSFERPPREQYF. This chain links TRBV5-4 with TRBJ2-7; no clear D gene. Trimming removed 2 bases from V and 7 bases from J, with 16 bases in between. Germline CDR1 is SGHNT and CDR2 is YYREEE (reference sequence). This CDR3 contains 14 residues.

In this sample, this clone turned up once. CDR3 DNA: TGTGCCAGCAGCTCGCAGCCGATACGACTAGCGGGGGGGCAAGAGACCCAGTACTTC. It is translated as CASSSQPIRLAGGQETQYF. V gene TRBV5-8 combines with J gene TRBJ2-5; TRBD2 agrees at 14 bases. The CDR3 extends over 19 amino acids. Germline CDR1 is SGHTS and CDR2 is YDEGEE. Trimming at V came to 3 bases and at J to 2 bases, leaving 12 bases not matched to a gene. The whole variable domain, filled in from reference TRBV5-8 and TRBJ2-5, reads EAGVTQSPTHLIKTRGQQATLRCSPISGHTSVYWYQQALGLGLQFLLWYDEGEERNRGNFPPRFSGRQFPNYSSELNVNALELEDSALYLCASSSQPIRLAGGQETQYFGPGTRLLVL.

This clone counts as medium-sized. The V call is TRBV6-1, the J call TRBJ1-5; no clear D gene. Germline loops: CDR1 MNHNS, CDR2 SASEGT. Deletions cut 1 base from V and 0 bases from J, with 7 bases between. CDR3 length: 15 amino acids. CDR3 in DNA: TGTGCCAGCAGTGAAGACCGGTATAGCAATCAGCCCCAGCATTTT. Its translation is CASSEDRYSNQPQHF.

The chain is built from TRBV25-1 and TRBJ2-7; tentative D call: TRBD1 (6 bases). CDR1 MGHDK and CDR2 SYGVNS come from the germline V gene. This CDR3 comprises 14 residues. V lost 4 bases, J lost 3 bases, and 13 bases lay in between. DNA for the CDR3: TGTGCCAGCAGTGTGGAACAGGGAAGCTACGAGCAGTACTTC. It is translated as CASSVEQGSYEQYF.

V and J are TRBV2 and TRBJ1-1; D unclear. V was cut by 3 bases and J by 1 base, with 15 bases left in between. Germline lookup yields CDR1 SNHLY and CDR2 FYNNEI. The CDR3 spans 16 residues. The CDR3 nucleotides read TGTGCCAGCAGTGATGTTGGGGAAGCGGCGAACACTGAAGCTTTCTTT. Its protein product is CASSDVGEAANTEAFF.

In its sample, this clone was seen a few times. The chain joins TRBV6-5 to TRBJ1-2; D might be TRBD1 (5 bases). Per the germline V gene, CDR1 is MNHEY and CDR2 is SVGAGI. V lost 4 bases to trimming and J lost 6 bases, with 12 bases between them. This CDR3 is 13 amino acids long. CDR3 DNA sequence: TGTGCCAGCAGTTCTCGGGACGCACATGGCTACACCTTC. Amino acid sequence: CASSSRDAHGYTF.

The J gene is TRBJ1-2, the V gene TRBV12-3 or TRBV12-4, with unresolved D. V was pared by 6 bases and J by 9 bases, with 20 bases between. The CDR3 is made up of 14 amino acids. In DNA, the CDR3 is TGTGCCAGCAGCTTGGAGACACACGAGTGGAGCTACACCTTC. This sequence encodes CASSLETHEWSYTF.

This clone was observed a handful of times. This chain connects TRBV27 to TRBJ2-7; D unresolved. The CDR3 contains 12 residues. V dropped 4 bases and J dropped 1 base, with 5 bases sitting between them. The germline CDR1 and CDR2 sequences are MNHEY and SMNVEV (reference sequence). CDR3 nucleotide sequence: TGTGCCAGCAGTTCCCAGTCCTACGAGCAGTACTTC. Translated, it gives CASSSQSYEQYF.

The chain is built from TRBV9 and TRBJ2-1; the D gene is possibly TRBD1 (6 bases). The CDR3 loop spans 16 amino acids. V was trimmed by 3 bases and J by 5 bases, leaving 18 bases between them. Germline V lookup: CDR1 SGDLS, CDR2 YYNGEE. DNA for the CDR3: TGTGCCAGCAGCGACAGGACAGCCAAAAACCACAATGAGCAGTTCTTC. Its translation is CASSDRTAKNHNEQFF.

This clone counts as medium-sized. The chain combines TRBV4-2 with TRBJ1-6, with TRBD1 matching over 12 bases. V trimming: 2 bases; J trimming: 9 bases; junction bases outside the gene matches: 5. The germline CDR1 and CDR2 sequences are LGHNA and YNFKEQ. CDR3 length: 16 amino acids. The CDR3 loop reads CASSQPRDRGLSPLHF. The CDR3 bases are TGTGCCAGCAGCCAACCTAGGGACAGGGGGCTTTCACCCCTCCACTTT.

In DNA form, the CDR3 reads TGTGCCAGCAAAAAGAAGTCCGGAAATGGAAACACCATATATTTT. It encodes CASKKKSGNGNTIYF. The chain employs TRBV6-1 and TRBJ1-3, with D unresolved. V lost 7 bases and J lost 3, with 16 bases in between. The CDR3 has 15 residues. The germline CDR1 and CDR2 sequences are MNHNS and SASEGT.

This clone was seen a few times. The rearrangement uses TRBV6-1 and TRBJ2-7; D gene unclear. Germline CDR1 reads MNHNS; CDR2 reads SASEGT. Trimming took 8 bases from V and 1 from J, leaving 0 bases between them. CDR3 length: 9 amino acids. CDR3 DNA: TGTGCCAGCTCCTACGAGCAGTACTTC. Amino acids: CASSYEQYF.

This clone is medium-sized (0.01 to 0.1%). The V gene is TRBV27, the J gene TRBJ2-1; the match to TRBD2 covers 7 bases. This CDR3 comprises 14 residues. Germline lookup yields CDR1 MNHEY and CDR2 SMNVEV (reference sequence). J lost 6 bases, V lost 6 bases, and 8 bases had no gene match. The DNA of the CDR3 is TGTGCCAGCAGCTCCGGGACTACCTCCAATGAGCAGTTCTTC. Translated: CASSSGTTSNEQFF.

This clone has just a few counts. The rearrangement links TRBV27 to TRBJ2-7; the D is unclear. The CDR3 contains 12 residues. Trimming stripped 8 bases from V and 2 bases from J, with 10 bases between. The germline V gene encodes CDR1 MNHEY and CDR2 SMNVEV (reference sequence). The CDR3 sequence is CASGRSPYEQYF. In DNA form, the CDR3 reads TGTGCCAGCGGTAGGAGCCCCTACGAGCAGTACTTC.

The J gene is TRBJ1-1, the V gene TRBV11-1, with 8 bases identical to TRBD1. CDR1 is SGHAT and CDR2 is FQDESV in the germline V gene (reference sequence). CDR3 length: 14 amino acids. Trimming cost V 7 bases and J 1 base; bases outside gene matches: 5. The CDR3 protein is CASTRTGRNTEAFF. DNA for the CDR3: TGTGCCAGCACCCGGACAGGGCGGAACACTGAAGCTTTCTTT.

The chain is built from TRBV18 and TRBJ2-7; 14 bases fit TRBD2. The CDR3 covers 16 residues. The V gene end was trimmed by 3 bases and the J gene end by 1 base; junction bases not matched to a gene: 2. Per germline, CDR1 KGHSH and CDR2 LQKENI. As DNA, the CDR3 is TGTGCCAGCTCACCGGGACTAGCGGGAGAATCCTACGAGCAGTACTTC. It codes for CASSPGLAGESYEQYF. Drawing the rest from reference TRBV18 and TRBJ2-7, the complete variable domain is NAGVMQNPRHLVRRRGQEARLRCSPMKGHSHVYWYRQLPEEGLKFMVYLQKENIIDESGMPKERFSAEFPKEGPSILRIQQVVRGDSAAYFCASSPGLAGESYEQYFGPGTRLTVT.

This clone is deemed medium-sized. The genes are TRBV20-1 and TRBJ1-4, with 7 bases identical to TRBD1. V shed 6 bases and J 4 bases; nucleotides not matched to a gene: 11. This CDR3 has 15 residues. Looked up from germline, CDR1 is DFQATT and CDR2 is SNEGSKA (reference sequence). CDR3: CSASSPGQYNEKLFF. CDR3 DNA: TGCAGTGCCTCGTCCCCGGGACAGTATAATGAAAAACTGTTTTTT.

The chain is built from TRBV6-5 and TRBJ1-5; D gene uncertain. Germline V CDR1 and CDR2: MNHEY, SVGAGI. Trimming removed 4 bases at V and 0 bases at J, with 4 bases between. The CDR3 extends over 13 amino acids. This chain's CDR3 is CASSWNSNQPQHF. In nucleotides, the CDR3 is TGTGCCAGCAGTTGGAATAGCAATCAGCCCCAGCATTTT.